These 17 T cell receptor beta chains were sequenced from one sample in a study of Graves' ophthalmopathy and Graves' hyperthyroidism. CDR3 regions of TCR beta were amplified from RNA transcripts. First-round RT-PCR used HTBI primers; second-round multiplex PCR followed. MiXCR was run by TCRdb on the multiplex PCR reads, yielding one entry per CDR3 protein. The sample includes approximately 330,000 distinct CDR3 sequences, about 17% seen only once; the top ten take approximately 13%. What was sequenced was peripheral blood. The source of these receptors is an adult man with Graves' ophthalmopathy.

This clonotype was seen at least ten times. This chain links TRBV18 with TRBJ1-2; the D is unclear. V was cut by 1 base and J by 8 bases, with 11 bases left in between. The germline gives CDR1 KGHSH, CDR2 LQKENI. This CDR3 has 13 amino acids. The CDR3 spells CASSPRHAGGYTF. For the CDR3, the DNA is TGTGCCAGCTCACCACGTCACGCGGGCGGCTACACCTTC.

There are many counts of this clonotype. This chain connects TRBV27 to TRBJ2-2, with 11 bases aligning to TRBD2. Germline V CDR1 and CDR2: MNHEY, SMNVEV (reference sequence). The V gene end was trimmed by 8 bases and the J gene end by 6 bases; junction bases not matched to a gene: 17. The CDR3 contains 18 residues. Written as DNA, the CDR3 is TGTGCCAGCTCTTACTCTCTAGCGGGAGGAAGAAAGGCCGGGGAGCTGTTTTTT. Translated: CASSYSLAGGRKAGELFF.

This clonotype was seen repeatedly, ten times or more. The CDR3 DNA sequence: TGTGCCAGCAGTGAACTATCTGTCAGGGGGGAGCTGTTTTTT. This translates into CASSELSVRGELFF. This sequence joins TRBV6-1 and TRBJ2-2; D remains ambiguous. Per germline, CDR1 MNHNS and CDR2 SASEGT. Trimming shortened V by 2 bases and J by 8 bases, and 12 bases separated the two germline ends. CDR3 size: 14 residues.

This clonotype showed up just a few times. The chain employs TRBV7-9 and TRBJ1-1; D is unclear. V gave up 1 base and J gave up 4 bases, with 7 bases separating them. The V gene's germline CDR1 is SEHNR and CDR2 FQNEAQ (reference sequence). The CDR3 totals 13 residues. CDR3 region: CASSLVRVTEAFF. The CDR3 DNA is TGTGCCAGCAGCTTAGTGCGGGTCACTGAAGCTTTCTTT.

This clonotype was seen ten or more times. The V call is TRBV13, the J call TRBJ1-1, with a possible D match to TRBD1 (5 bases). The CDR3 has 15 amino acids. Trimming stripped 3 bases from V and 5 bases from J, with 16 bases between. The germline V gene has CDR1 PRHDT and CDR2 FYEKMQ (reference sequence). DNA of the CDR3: TGTGCCAGCAGCTTTCGGACGACAGCCAGGACTGAAGCTTTCTTT. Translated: CASSFRTTARTEAFF.

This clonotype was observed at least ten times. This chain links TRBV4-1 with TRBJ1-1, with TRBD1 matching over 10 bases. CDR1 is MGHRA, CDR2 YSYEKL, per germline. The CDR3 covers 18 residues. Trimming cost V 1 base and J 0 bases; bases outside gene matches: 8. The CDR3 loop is CASSQVGGQGRVNTEAFF. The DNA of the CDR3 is TGCGCCAGCAGCCAAGTTGGGGGACAGGGGCGAGTGAACACTGAAGCTTTCTTT.

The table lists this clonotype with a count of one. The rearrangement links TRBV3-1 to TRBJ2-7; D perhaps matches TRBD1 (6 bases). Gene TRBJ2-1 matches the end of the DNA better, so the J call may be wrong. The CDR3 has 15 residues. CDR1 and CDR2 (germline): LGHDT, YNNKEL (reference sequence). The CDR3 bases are TGTGCCAGCAGCCAACCGGTACAGGGCTCCTACGAGCAGTTCTTC. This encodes CASSQPVQGSYEQFF.

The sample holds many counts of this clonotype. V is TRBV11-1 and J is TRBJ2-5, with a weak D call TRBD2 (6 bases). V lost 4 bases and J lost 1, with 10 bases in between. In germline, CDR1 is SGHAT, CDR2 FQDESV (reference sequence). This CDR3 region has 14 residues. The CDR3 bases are TGTGCCAGCAGCTATACTAGCCCCCAAGAGACCCAGTACTTC. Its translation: CASSYTSPQETQYF. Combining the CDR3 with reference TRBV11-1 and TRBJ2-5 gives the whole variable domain EAEVAQSPRYKITEKSQAVAFWCDPISGHATLYWYRQILGQGPELLVQFQDESVVDDSQLPKDRFSAERLKGVDSTLKIQPAELGDSAMYLCASSYTSPQETQYFGPGTRLLVL.

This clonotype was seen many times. Here the CDR3 DNA reads TGTGCCAGCAGTGCGACTGGGGAGCAGTACTTC. Protein: CASSATGEQYF. This chain uses TRBV2 with TRBJ2-7, with D uncertain. Germline loops: CDR1 SNHLY, CDR2 FYNNEI. The CDR3 is 11 amino acids. V lost 4 bases and J lost 7, with 8 bases in between.

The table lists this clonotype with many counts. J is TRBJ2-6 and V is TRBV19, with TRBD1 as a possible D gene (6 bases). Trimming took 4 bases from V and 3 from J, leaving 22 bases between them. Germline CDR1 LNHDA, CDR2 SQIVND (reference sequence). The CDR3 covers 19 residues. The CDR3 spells CASSSLRGEASFGANVLTF. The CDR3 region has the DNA TGTGCCAGTAGTAGCCTCAGGGGAGAAGCTTCCTTTGGGGCCAACGTCCTGACTTTC.

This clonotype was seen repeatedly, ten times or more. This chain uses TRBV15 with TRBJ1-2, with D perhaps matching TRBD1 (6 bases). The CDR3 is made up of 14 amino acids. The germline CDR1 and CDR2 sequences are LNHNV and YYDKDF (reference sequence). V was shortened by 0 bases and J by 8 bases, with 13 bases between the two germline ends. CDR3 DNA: TGTGCCACCAGCAGAGATATTGGACAGCACGGCTACACCTTC. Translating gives CATSRDIGQHGYTF.

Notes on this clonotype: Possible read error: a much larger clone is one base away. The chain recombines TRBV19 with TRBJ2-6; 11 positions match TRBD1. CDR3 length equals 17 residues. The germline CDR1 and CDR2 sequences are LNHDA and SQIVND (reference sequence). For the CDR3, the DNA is TGTACCAGTAGTACCCGGACAGGGGGCGCTGGGGCCAACGTCCTGACTTTC. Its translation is CTSSTRTGGAGANVLTF.

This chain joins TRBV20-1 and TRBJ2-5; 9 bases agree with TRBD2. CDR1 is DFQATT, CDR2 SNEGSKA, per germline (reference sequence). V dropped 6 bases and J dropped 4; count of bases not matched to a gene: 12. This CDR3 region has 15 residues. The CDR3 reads CSAYRGAGGLETQYF. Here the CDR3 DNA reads TGCAGTGCCTATCGAGGTGCGGGGGGGCTAGAGACCCAGTACTTC.

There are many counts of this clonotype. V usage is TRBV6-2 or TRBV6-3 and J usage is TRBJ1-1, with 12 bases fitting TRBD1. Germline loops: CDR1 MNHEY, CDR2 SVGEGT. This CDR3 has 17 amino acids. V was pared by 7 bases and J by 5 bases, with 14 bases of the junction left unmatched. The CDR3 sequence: CASTRTGTGGLWTEAFF. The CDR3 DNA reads TGTGCCAGCACCCGCACCGGGACAGGGGGCTTGTGGACTGAAGCTTTCTTT.

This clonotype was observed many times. The CDR3 reads CASRTGGYGYTF. The CDR3, as DNA: TGTGCCAGCAGGACAGGGGGATATGGCTACACCTTC. The chain joins TRBV6-4 to TRBJ1-2; 9 bases align to TRBD1. This CDR3 comprises 12 residues. CDR1 MRHNA and CDR2 SNTAGT come from the germline V gene. V dropped 6 bases and J dropped 5; count of bases not matched to a gene: 1.

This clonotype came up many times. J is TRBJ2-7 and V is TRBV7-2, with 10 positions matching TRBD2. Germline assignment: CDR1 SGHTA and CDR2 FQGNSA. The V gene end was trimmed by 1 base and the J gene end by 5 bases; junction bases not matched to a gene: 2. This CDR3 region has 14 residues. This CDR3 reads CASSLDSGRNEQYF. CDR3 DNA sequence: TGTGCCAGCAGCTTAGATAGCGGGAGGAACGAGCAGTACTTC.

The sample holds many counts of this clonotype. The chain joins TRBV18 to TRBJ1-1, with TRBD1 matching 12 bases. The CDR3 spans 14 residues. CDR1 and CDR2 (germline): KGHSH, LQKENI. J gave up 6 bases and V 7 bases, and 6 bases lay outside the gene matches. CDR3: CASLSGTGGSEAFF. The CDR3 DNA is TGTGCCAGCTTATCCGGGACAGGGGGCTCTGAAGCTTTCTTT.